The 13 T cell receptor beta chains below all came from one sample that was sequenced in a study of PD-L1 blockade in urothelial cancer. Clones were read by immunoSEQ multiplex PCR, and TCRdb kept only the in-frame ones, dropping some. Among around 130,000 clones listed, roughly 83% were seen once. As for time point: pretreatment peripheral blood. Sequenced here: PBMCs, sampled around atezolizumab (anti-PD-L1) treatment. The receptors originated from a middle-aged man with urothelial cancer.

The chain is built from TRBV6-5 and TRBJ1-6; TRBD1 agrees at 7 bases. The ends lost 0 bases at V and 5 bases at J; junction bases unmatched: 4. Germline V gene lookup returns CDR1 MNHEY and CDR2 SVGAGI. The CDR3 covers 16 residues. The CDR3 loop is CASSYSSRGNNSPLHF. CDR3 DNA sequence: TGTGCCAGCAGTTACTCATCCAGGGGGAATAATTCACCCCTCCACTTT.

This sequence joins TRBV28 and TRBJ1-2; D unclear. The CDR3 loop spans 12 amino acids. Trimming shortened V by 5 bases and J by 9 bases, and 13 bases separated the two germline ends. Germline V gives CDR1 MDHEN, CDR2 SYDVKM. The CDR3 reads CASSTRNSRYTF. The CDR3 nucleotides read TGTGCCAGCAGTACCCGAAATAGTCGCTACACCTTC.

This clone was observed once. The chain is built from TRBV4-1 and TRBJ2-3; TRBD1 agrees at 8 bases. Germline V CDR1 and CDR2: MGHRA, YSYEKL. V shed 0 bases and J 4 bases; nucleotides not matched to a gene: 3. This CDR3 region has 15 residues. The CDR3: CASSQDRGRADTQYF. The CDR3 nucleotides are TGCGCCAGCAGCCAAGACAGGGGGCGTGCAGATACGCAGTATTTT.

The chain is built from TRBV5-5 and TRBJ2-1, with D maybe TRBD2 (5 bases). With 0 bases removed from V and 8 bases from J, the gap between germline ends came to 12 bases. The CDR3 length is 14 residues. Germline assignment: CDR1 SGHKS and CDR2 YYEKEE (reference sequence). CDR3 protein: CASSLGVSGDEQFF. As DNA, the CDR3 is TGTGCCAGCAGCTTGGGGGTCAGCGGCGATGAGCAGTTCTTC.

This clone was detected once. V usage is TRBV19 and J usage is TRBJ1-2; 7 bases agree with TRBD1. The CDR3 runs 14 residues. V gave up 4 bases and J gave up 3 bases; unmatched junction bases: 5. Germline V CDR1 and CDR2: LNHDA, SQIVND (reference sequence). The CDR3, as DNA: TGTGCCAGTAGTACCCGGGACAGAGACTATGGCTACACCTTC. As protein: CASSTRDRDYGYTF.

The V gene is TRBV9, the J gene TRBJ2-3; 9 nucleotides line up with TRBD1. The germline CDR1 and CDR2 sequences are SGDLS and YYNGEE. V lost 3 bases, J lost 2 bases, and 4 bases stayed unmatched. This CDR3 has 15 residues. CDR3 sequence reads: CASSARTGDTDTQYF. In DNA, the CDR3 is TGTGCCAGCAGCGCTCGGACAGGGGACACAGATACGCAGTATTTT. The full variable domain, rest sourced from reference TRBV9 and TRBJ2-3, is DSGVTQTPKHLITATGQRVTLRCSPRSGDLSVYWYQQSLDQGLQFLIQYYNGEERAKGNILERFSAQQFPDLHSELNLSSLELGDSALYFCASSARTGDTDTQYFGPGTRLTVL.

The rearrangement joins TRBV28 to TRBJ2-5; 9 bases are a match to TRBD1. CDR1 and CDR2 from the germline V gene are MDHEN and SYDVKM. The V and J ends lost 6 bases and 5 bases, in that order; junction bases with no gene match: 10. The CDR3 runs to 15 residues. Here the CDR3 DNA reads TGTGCCAGCAGCGGACCGGGACAGGGTCGGGAGACCCAGTACTTC. Translating it yields CASSGPGQGRETQYF.

The chain carries TRBV11-3 and TRBJ2-7; 7 bases map to TRBD2. With V trimmed by 5 bases and J by 4 bases, 8 bases remained unmatched. Germline V gene data show CDR1 as SGHNT and CDR2 as YENEEA. The CDR3 runs to 14 residues. The CDR3 nucleotides read TGTGCCAGCAGCGCCGGGGAGGGCCTGTACGAGCAGTACTTC. As protein: CASSAGEGLYEQYF.

The chain joins TRBV5-6 to TRBJ1-4, with 8 bases identical to TRBD1. This CDR3 is built from 16 residues. Germline V gene sequence: CDR1 SGHDT, CDR2 YYEEEE. V was clipped by 0 bases and J by 6 bases; unmatched bases: 7. The CDR3 coding sequence is TGTGCCAGCAGCTTGGTTGGGTACAGGGGGTATGAAAAACTGTTTTTT. The encoded protein is CASSLVGYRGYEKLFF.

The V gene is TRBV19, the J gene TRBJ1-2; TRBD1 agrees at 9 bases. The V gene's germline CDR1 is LNHDA and CDR2 SQIVND (reference sequence). This CDR3 is built from 14 residues. With V trimmed by 4 bases and J by 4 bases, 4 bases remained unmatched. Written as DNA, the CDR3 is TGTGCCAGTAGTACAGGGACAGGGTCCTATGGCTACACCTTC. The encoded protein is CASSTGTGSYGYTF. Based on the CDR3 plus reference TRBV19 and TRBJ1-2, the full variable domain is DGGITQSPKYLFRKEGQNVTLSCEQNLNHDAMYWYRQDPGQGLRLIYYSQIVNDFQKGDIAEGYSVSREKKESFPLTVTSAQKNPTAFYLCASSTGTGSYGYTFGSGTRLTVV.

The rearrangement uses TRBV7-6 and TRBJ2-7; weak D call: TRBD2 (7 bases). The V end lost 1 base, the J end lost 4 bases, and 17 bases lay between the germline ends. The CDR3 spans 16 residues. Germline CDR1 reads SGHVS; CDR2 reads FNYEAQ. This CDR3 is CASSLESSSGTYEQYF. CDR3 bases: TGTGCCAGCAGCTTAGAATCCTCCAGCGGGACATACGAGCAGTACTTC.

This chain links TRBV6-6 with TRBJ1-4; 8 bases are a match to TRBD1. Looked up from germline, CDR1 is MNHNY and CDR2 is SVGAGI (reference sequence). The CDR3 extends over 14 amino acids. Trimming at V came to 6 bases and at J to 5 bases, leaving 5 bases not matched to a gene. The CDR3 loop is CASSLRTGNEKLFF. The CDR3 bases are TGTGCCAGCAGCCTTAGGACAGGGAATGAAAAACTGTTTTTT.

J is TRBJ2-7 and V is TRBV6-5; 10 positions agree with TRBD2. Germline assignment: CDR1 MNHEY and CDR2 SVGAGI. This CDR3 region has 14 residues. Trimming at V came to 4 bases and at J to 5 bases, leaving 5 bases not matched to a gene. The CDR3 DNA reads TGTGCCAGCAGTTCTCTAGCGGGAGACGACGAGCAGTACTTC. Translation: CASSSLAGDDEQYF.